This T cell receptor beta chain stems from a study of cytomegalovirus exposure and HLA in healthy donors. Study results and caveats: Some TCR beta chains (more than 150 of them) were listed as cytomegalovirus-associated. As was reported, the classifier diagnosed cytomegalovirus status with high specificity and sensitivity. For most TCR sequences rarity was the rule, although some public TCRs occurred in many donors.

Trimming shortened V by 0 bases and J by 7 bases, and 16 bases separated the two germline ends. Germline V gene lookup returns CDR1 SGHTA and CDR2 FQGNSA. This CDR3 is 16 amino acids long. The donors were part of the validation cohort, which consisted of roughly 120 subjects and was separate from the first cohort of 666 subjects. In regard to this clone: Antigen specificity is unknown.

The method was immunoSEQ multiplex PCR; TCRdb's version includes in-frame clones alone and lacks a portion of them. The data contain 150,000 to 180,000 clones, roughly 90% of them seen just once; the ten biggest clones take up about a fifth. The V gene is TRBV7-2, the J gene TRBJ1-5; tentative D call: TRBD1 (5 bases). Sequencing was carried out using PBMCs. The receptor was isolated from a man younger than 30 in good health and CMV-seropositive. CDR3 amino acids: CASSLAGQGRSQPQHF. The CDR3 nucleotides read TGTGCCAGCAGCTTAGCGGGGCAGGGAAGGAGCCAGCCCCAGCATTTT.